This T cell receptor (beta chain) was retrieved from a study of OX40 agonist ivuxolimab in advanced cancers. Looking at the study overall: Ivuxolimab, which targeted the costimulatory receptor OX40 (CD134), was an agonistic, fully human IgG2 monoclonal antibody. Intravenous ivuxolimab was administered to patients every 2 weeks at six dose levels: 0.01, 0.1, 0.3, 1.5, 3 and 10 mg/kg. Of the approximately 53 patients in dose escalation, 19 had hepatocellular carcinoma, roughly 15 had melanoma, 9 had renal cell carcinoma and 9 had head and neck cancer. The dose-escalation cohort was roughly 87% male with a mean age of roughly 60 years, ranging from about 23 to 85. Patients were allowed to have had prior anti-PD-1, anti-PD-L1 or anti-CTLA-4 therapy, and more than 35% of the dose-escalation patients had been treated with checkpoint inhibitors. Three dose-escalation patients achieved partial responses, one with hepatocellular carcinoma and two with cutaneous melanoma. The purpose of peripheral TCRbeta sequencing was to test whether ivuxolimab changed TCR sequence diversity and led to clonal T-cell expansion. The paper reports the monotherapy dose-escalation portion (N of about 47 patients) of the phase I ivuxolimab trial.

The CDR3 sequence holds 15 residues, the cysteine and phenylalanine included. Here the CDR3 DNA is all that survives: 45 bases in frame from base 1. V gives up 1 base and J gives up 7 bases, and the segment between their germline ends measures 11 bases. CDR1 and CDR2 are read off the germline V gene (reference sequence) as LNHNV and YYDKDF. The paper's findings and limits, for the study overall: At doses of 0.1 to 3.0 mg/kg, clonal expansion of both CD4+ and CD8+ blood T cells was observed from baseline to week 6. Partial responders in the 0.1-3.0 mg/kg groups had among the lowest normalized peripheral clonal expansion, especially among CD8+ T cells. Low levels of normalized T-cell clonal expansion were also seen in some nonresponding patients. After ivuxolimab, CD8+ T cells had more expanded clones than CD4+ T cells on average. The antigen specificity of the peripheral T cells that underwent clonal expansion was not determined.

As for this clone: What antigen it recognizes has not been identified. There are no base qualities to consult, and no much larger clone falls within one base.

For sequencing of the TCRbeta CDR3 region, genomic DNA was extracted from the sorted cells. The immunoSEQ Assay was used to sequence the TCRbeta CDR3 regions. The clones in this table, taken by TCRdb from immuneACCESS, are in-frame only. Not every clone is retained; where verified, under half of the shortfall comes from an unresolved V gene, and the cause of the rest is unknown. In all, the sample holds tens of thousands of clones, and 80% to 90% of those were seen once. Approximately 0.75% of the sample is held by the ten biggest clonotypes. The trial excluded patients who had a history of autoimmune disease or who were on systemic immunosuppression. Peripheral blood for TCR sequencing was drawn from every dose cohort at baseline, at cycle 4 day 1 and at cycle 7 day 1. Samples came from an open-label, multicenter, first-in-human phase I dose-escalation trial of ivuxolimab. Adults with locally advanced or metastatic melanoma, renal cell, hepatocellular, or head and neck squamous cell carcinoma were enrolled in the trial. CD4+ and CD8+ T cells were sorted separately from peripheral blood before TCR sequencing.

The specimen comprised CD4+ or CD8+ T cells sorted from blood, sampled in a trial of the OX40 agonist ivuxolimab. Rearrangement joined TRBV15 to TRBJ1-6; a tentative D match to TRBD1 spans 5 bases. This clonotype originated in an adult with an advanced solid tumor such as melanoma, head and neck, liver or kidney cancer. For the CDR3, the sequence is CATSRGGTGNSPLHF. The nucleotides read TGTGCCACCAGCAGAGGGGGGACTGGGAATTCACCCCTCCACTTT. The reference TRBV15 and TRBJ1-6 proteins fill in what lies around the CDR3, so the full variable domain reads DAMVIQNPRYQVTQFGKPVTLSCSQTLNHNVMYWYQQKSSQAPKLLFHYYDKDFNNEADTPDNFQSRRPNTSFCFLDIRSPGLGDTAMYLCATSRGGTGNSPLHFGNGTRLTVT.